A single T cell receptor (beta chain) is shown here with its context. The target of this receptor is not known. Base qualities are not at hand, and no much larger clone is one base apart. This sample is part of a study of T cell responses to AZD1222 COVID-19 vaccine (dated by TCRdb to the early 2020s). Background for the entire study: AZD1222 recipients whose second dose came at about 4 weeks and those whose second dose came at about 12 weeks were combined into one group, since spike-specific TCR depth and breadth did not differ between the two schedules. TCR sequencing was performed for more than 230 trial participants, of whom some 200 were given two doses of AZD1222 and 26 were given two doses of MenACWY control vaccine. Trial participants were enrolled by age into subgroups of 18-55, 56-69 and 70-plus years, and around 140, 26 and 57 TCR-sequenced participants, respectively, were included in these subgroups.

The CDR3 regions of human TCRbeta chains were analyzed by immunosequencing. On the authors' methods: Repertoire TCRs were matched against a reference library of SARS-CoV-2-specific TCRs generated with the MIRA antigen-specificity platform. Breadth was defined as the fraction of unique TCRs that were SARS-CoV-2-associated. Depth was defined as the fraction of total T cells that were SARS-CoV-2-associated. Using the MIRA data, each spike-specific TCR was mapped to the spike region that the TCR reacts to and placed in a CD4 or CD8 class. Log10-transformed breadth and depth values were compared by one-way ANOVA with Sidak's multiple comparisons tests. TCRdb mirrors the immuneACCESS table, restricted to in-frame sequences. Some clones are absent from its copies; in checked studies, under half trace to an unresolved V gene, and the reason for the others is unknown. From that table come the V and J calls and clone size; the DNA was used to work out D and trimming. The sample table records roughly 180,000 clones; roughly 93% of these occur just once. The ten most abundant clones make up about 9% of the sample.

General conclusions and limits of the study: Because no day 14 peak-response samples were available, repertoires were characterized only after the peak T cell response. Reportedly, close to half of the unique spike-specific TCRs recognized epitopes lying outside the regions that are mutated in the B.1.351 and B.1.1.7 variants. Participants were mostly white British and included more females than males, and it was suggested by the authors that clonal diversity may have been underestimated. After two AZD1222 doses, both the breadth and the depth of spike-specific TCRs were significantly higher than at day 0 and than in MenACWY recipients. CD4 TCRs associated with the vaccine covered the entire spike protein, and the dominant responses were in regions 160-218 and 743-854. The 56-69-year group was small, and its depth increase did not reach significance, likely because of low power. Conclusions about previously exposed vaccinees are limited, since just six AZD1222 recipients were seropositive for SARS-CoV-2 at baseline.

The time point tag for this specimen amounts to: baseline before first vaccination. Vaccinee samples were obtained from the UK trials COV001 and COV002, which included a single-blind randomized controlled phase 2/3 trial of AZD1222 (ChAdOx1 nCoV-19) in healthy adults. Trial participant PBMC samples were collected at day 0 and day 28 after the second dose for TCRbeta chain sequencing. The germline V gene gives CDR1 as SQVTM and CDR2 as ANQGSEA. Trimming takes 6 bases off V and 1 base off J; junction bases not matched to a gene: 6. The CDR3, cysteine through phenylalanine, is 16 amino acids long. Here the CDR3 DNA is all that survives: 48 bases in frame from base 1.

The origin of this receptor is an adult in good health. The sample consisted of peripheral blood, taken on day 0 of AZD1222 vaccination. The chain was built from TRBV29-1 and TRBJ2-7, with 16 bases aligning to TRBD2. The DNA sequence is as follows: TGCAGCGTCTTAGGGACTAGCGGGGGGGTATCCTACGAGCAGTACTTC. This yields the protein CSVLGTSGGVSYEQYF.